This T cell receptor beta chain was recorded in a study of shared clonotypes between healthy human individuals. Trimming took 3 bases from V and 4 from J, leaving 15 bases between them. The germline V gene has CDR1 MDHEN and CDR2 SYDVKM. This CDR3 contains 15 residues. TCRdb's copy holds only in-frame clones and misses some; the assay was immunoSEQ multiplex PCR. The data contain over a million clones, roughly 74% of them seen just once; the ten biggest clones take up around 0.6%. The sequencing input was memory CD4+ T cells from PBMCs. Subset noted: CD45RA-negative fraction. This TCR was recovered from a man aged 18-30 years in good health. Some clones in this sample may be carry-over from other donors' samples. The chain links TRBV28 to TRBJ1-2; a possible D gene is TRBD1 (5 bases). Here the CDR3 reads CASSFGQLGVYGYTF. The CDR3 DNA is TGTGCCAGCAGTTTTGGCCAGCTGGGGGTCTATGGCTACACCTTC.